This T cell receptor beta chain came from a study of blood T cells in healthy people across ages. General study results and limits: Unsorted PBMCs prevented conclusive naive versus antigen-experienced comparison. Lack of knowledge of donor CMV status possibly confounded expanded clonotype changes.

This CDR3 has 14 amino acids. Germline V CDR1 and CDR2: ENHRY, SYGVKD. The V end lost 1 base, the J end lost 3 bases, and 9 bases lay between the germline ends. To note about this clonotype: Its cognate antigen is unknown.

Peripheral blood from each donor was collected in a volume of about 10 milliliters. Combining a sample-barcoded 5' primer with a J-beta primer mix, a second PCR ran for roughly 7 to 11 cycles. Sequencing of every sample gave 2.5 million or more CDR3-containing paired-end reads. MiXCR was run by TCRdb on the 5' RACE reads, yielding one entry per CDR3 protein. Of approximately 1.5 million distinct CDR3 sequences listed, roughly 30% are singletons. Sequenced: blood. This chain uses TRBV10-3 with TRBJ1-2; D gene ambiguous. This receptor was obtained from a woman in her 30s in good health. The CDR3 DNA sequence: TGTGCCATCAGTGAGTTAACGGCCTACTATGGCTACACCTTC. This codes for CAISELTAYYGYTF.